The 8 T cell receptor beta chains given below trace back to one sample, sequenced in a study of T cell responses to AZD1222 COVID-19 vaccine. Using immunoSEQ multiplex PCR, the repertoire was profiled, and TCRdb retains in-frame clones only, with some absent. The sample yields 90,000 to 120,000 clones, roughly 85% seen once. Material: peripheral blood, obtained 28 days after the second AZD1222 dose. These receptors originate from an adult who received the AZD1222 COVID-19 vaccine.

In its sample, this clone was seen a few times. This rearrangement joins TRBV7-9 to TRBJ2-3, with D unresolved. Germline assignment: CDR1 SEHNR and CDR2 FQNEAQ (reference sequence). V dropped 6 bases and J dropped 3 bases, with 22 bases sitting between them. The CDR3 sequence is 17 residues long. The CDR3 region is CASSLTPKGVTTDTQYF. The CDR3 DNA is TGTGCCAGCAGTTTGACCCCAAAGGGTGTCACGACAGATACGCAGTATTTT. The full variable domain, rest sourced from reference TRBV7-9 and TRBJ2-3, is DTGVSQNPRHKITKRGQNVTFRCDPISEHNRLYWYRQTLGQGPEFLTYFQNEAQLEKSRLLSDRFSAERPKGSFSTLEIQRTEQGDSAMYLCASSLTPKGVTTDTQYFGPGTRLTVL.

This chain joins TRBV5-1 and TRBJ1-2; TRBD1 might be the D (5 bases). The CDR3 sequence is 12 residues long. Trimming left V 5 bases short and J 7 bases short, with 12 bases between. Germline lookup yields CDR1 SGHRS and CDR2 YFSETQ. The CDR3 bases are TGCGCCAGCAGGGGGGGAATTTTTGGCTACACCTTC. It specifies CASRGGIFGYTF. The full variable domain, completed using reference TRBV5-1 and TRBJ1-2, is KAGVTQTPRYLIKTRGQQVTLSCSPISGHRSVSWYQQTPGQGLQFLFEYFSETQRNKGNFPGRFSGRQFSNSRSEMNVSTLELGDSALYLCASRGGIFGYTFGSGTRLTVV.

The chain couples TRBV29-1 to TRBJ1-1; possibly TRBD1 for D (6 bases). CDR1 and CDR2 from the germline V gene are SQVTM and ANQGSEA. The CDR3 covers 12 residues. Trimming cost V 6 bases and J 8 bases, with 16 bases left between them. CDR3 bases: TGCAGCGTGGATACAGGGCAGGGAGAAGCTTTCTTT. It is translated as CSVDTGQGEAFF.

This clone was observed many times. This rearrangement joins TRBV3-1 (or the pseudogene TRBV3-2) to TRBJ1-2; 7 positions agree with TRBD1. CDR1 and CDR2 from the germline V gene are LGHDT and YNNKEL (reference sequence). The trim removed 2 bases at V and 6 bases at J, leaving 3 bases unmatched. The CDR3 is 13 amino acids. The CDR3 loop reads CASSQNDRDGYTF. The DNA of the CDR3 is TGTGCCAGCAGCCAAAACGACAGGGATGGCTACACCTTC.

This clone was recorded only once. This chain's CDR3 is CASSQPRLVGVYYGYTF. The CDR3 nucleotides read TGTGCCAGCAGTCAACCGCGACTAGTCGGGGTCTACTATGGCTACACCTTC. The rearrangement joins TRBV6-2 or TRBV6-3 to TRBJ1-2; no reliable D call. V dropped 5 bases and J dropped 3 bases, with 22 bases sitting between them. This CDR3 region has 17 residues. Germline lookup yields CDR1 MNHEY and CDR2 SVGEGT.

This clone showed up just a few times. J is TRBJ2-2 and V is TRBV4-3; no definite D call. CDR1 is LGHNA, CDR2 YSLEER, per germline. The ends were cut back, 4 bases at V and 1 base at J, with 13 bases in the middle. The CDR3 length is 16 residues. The CDR3, as DNA: TGCGCCAGCAGCCCAGAACCCCCGGGGAACACCGGGGAGCTGTTTTTT. The encoded protein is CASSPEPPGNTGELFF.

The V call is TRBV14, the J call TRBJ2-3, with D uncertain. The CDR3 is 14 residues long. Germline lookup yields CDR1 SGHDN and CDR2 FVKESK. Trimming took 1 base from V and 3 from J, leaving 8 bases between them. The CDR3 DNA follows: TGTGCCAGCAGCCAAGTTGTTAAGACAGATACGCAGTATTTT. Residues: CASSQVVKTDTQYF.

V usage is TRBV7-3 and J usage is TRBJ1-2, with TRBD1 as a possible D gene (5 bases). In germline, CDR1 is SGHTA, CDR2 FQGTGA. This CDR3 has 15 amino acids. With 1 base removed from V and 6 bases from J, the gap between germline ends came to 15 bases. This CDR3 reads CASSLIGKGEDGYTF. CDR3 nucleotide sequence: TGTGCCAGCAGCTTAATAGGTAAAGGGGAGGATGGCTACACCTTC.